The table lists the clone carrying this T cell receptor (beta chain) with a count of one. Its matching antigen is unknown. The sample belongs to a study of response to subunit inactivated influenza vaccine. Study-level findings and limits: Each seasonal influenza vaccination recruits few new T cells, the authors suggested.

CDR3 size: 12 residues. V lost 8 bases to trimming and J lost 7 bases; unmatched junction nucleotides: 3. Germline values: CDR1 KGHDR, CDR2 SFDVKD. Each CDR3 protein is one row after TCRdb ran MiXCR on the RT-PCR reads. The table shows 550,000 to 800,000 distinct CDR3 sequences, with about 14% occurring only once. The rearrangement uses TRBV24-1 and TRBJ2-7; TRBD2 matches at 11 bases. This receptor was taken from a man between 45 and 60 years old who received an inactivated influenza vaccine. Material: PBMCs from blood, obtained 14 days before vaccination. In DNA, the CDR3 is TGTGCCACCATGCTAGCGGGAGGAGAGCAGTACTTC. This gives the protein CATMLAGGEQYF.